This T cell receptor beta chain was captured by sequencing in a study of TIL therapy for anti-PD-1-resistant metastatic lung cancer. Study as a whole: A handful of tumors were EGFR-mutant and two were ALK-rearranged. Tumors carried a median 1.5 non-synonymous mutations per megabase. General study results and limits: The cohort had more treatment-naive, never-smoker and oncogene-addicted patients than typical.

The libraries were made with immunoSEQ v3. Some clones are missing from TCRdb's copy, which holds only in-frame ones; the method was immunoSEQ multiplex PCR. Here the sample spans 12,000 or so clones, 58% being singletons. Time point indicated: pre-treatment sample, taken before nivolumab and TIL therapy. Pleural nodules or supraclavicular lymph nodes made up most of the excised metastases sampled. Progressing patients received lymphodepletion, expanded TIL infusion and IL-2. For this clone: The antigen is not known.

Germline CDR1 reads GTSNPN; CDR2 reads SVGIG (reference sequence). The CDR3 contains 13 residues. This TCR was sampled from a person aged 30 to 80 with non-small cell lung cancer. The chain recombines TRBV30 with TRBJ2-1, with D perhaps given as TRBD1 or TRBD2 (6 bases each). The sample here was tumor tissue, taken at baseline. CDR3 coding DNA: TGTGCAGTCGGGAGTAGGGGGAACAATGAGCAGTTCTTC. Protein sequence: CAVGSRGNNEQFF.